Below are 12 T cell receptor beta chains sequenced from a single sample in a study of beta chain features in type 1 diabetes. The authors reverse transcribed all of the isolated RNA, so sequencing captured expressed TCRB transcripts. Libraries were prepared by immunoSEQ multiplex PCR; TCRdb keeps only in-frame clonotypes and omits some of them. Here the sample spans roughly 700,000 clones, under 15% being singletons. General study points: Shortening that was moderate but significant affected the TCRB CDR3s of Type 1 diabetes patients in all four CD4+ subsets.

These receptors' antigens are unknown. Sample: naive CD4+ T cells from blood. The receptors come from a man aged 18 to 30 with type 1 diabetes.

The gene calls are TRBV15 and TRBJ2-1, with 7 bases lining up with TRBD2. This CDR3 region has 17 residues. Germline-derived CDR1 and CDR2 are LNHNV and YYDKDF (reference sequence). With 0 bases clipped from V and 9 bases from J, the junction kept 14 bases outside the gene matches. CDR3 region: CATSRDSSLEWGGEQFF. In DNA form, the CDR3 reads TGTGCCACCAGCAGAGATAGTAGCCTAGAATGGGGGGGTGAGCAGTTCTTC.

This chain joins TRBV2 and TRBJ2-5; no reliable D call. The V and J ends lost 0 bases and 1 base respectively, with 6 bases between them. The CDR3 is 14 amino acids. Germline CDR1 and CDR2: SNHLY and FYNNEI. The CDR3 reads CASSEAPSQETQYF. The CDR3 region has the DNA TGTGCCAGCAGTGAAGCGCCTAGCCAAGAGACCCAGTACTTC.

The chain employs TRBV5-1 and TRBJ2-5, with a possible D match to TRBD1 (6 bases). Per germline, CDR1 SGHRS and CDR2 YFSETQ. The CDR3 is made up of 14 amino acids. The germline V and J ends were trimmed by 3 bases and 0 bases, with 9 bases remaining between them. The CDR3 nucleotides are TGCGCCAGCAGCTCAAGGACAGACCAAGAGACCCAGTACTTC. It specifies CASSSRTDQETQYF.

The chain couples TRBV9 to TRBJ2-1; 7 bases are a match to TRBD1. The V segment lost 2 bases and the J segment 5 bases; nucleotides outside the gene matches: 13. The germline CDR1 and CDR2 sequences are SGDLS and YYNGEE. The CDR3 extends over 17 amino acids. The CDR3 reads CASSVLDRAPYHNEQFF. CDR3 in DNA: TGTGCCAGCAGCGTCTTAGACAGGGCCCCCTATCACAATGAGCAGTTCTTC.

This clone was observed a few times. This chain joins TRBV5-4 and TRBJ1-2; a weak D match, TRBD1 (6 bases). CDR1 and CDR2 from the germline V gene are SGHNT and YYREEE (reference sequence). The V and J ends lost 2 bases and 3 bases respectively, with 14 bases between them. The CDR3 sequence is 15 residues long. As DNA, the CDR3 is TGTGCCAGCAGCTTTGGACAGAACTTCTACTATGGCTACACCTTC. Its translation: CASSFGQNFYYGYTF. The full variable domain, its missing parts supplied by reference TRBV5-4 and TRBJ1-2, is ETGVTQSPTHLIKTRGQQVTLRCSSQSGHNTVSWYQQALGQGPQFIFQYYREEENGRGNFPPRFSGLQFPNYSSELNVNALELDDSALYLCASSFGQNFYYGYTFGSGTRLTVV.

A few counts support this clone. The V call is TRBV5-1, the J call TRBJ2-6; D is unresolved. Germline values: CDR1 SGHRS, CDR2 YFSETQ. V gave up 0 bases and J gave up 2 bases, with 9 bases separating them. The CDR3 spans 16 residues. CDR3 sequence reads: CASSLDSGAGANVLTF. The CDR3 DNA follows: TGCGCCAGCAGCTTGGATTCTGGGGCTGGGGCCAACGTCCTGACTTTC.

The chain links TRBV11-3 to TRBJ2-7, with D possibly TRBD2 on 6 matching bases. CDR3 length: 14 residues. The V end lost 4 bases, the J end lost 5 bases, and 15 bases lay between the germline ends. Germline values: CDR1 SGHNT, CDR2 YENEEA. DNA of the CDR3: TGTGCCAGCAGCTCCCGGGAGTTTCGCCACGAGCAGTACTTC. Encoded protein: CASSSREFRHEQYF.

The chain couples TRBV30 to TRBJ1-6, with 11 bases aligning to TRBD1. The CDR3 runs 15 residues. V shed 5 bases, J shed 2 bases, and the junction held 2 bases outside the gene matches. Per the germline V gene, CDR1 is GTSNPN and CDR2 is SVGIG (reference sequence). CDR3 DNA: TGTGCCTGGGGACAGGGGGCAGCCTATAATTCACCCCTCCACTTT. This gives the protein CAWGQGAAYNSPLHF. Together with reference TRBV30 and TRBJ1-6, the CDR3 gives the full variable domain: SQTIHQWPATLVQPVGSPLSLECTVEGTSNPNLYWYRQAAGRGLQLLFYSVGIGQISSEVPQNLSASRPQDRQFILSSKKLLLSDSGFYLCAWGQGAAYNSPLHFGNGTRLTVT.

This clone was observed a few times. CDR3 in amino acids: CASRRLHDTGELFF. In nucleotides, the CDR3 is TGTGCCAGCAGGCGACTGCACGACACCGGGGAGCTGTTTTTT. The rearrangement links TRBV6-1 to TRBJ2-2; D remains unclear. This CDR3 has 14 residues. CDR1 is MNHNS, CDR2 SASEGT, per germline. V was pared by 6 bases and J by 3 bases, with 11 bases between.

This clone was counted a few times. The V gene is TRBV30, the J gene TRBJ1-2; D is unresolved. This CDR3 contains 14 residues. The V gene lost 0 bases and the J gene lost 7 bases, with 15 bases spanning the gap. The V gene's germline CDR1 is GTSNPN and CDR2 SVGIG (reference sequence). CDR3 loop: CAWSVPKGIRGYTF. CDR3 in DNA: TGTGCCTGGAGTGTACCAAAGGGAATTCGTGGCTACACCTTC.

V usage is TRBV4-1 and J usage is TRBJ1-5, with D maybe TRBD1 (5 bases). Germline V lookup: CDR1 MGHRA, CDR2 YSYEKL. V was clipped by 1 base and J by 0 bases, with 19 bases between them. The CDR3 consists of 19 residues. This CDR3 is CASSQVPALRGTSNQPQHF. The CDR3 nucleotides are TGCGCCAGCAGCCAAGTCCCCGCATTACGGGGCACTAGCAATCAGCCCCAGCATTTT.

This clone was recorded a few times. V gene TRBV5-1 combines with J gene TRBJ2-7, with 7 bases identical to TRBD2. J gave up 3 bases and V 0 bases, and 3 bases lay outside the gene matches. The CDR3 is 14 amino acids. The germline V gene encodes CDR1 SGHRS and CDR2 YFSETQ. For the CDR3, the DNA is TGCGCCAGCAGCTTGGAGCGGGGCTACTACGAGCAGTACTTC. It is translated as CASSLERGYYEQYF.